This is a list of T cell receptor beta chains from one sample in a study of early T cells in non-severe SARS-CoV-2 infection. TCRdb used MiXCR to reprocess the 5' RACE reads, holding one entry per CDR3 protein. The table records some 64,000 distinct CDR3 sequences, around 20% of them present only once. The specimen was whole blood, collected at baseline. The source of these receptors is an adult who was a healthcare worker with PCR-confirmed SARS-CoV-2 infection or an uninfected control (not recorded which). Both conserved end residues are part of each CDR3. The order of the fields is V gene, clone size, CDR3 protein. For some rows the clone size is stated as once, few or many, or as a class when expanded; others skip it.

TRBV7-2	.	CASSQQGPYGYTF
TRBV29-1	few	CSVFQGSEAFF
TRBV5-1	few	CASSLMESGEAFF
TRBV20-1	.	CSVTSGLSEKLFF
TRBV3-1	many	CASSQGGSVIEQFF
TRBV7-9	few	CASSLAVAGANEKLFF
TRBV12-3/TRBV12-4	few	CASSLSGAGQPQHF
TRBV20-1	.	CSAQSGTVTYEQYF
TRBV18	few	CASSPIASMDTQYF
TRBV3-1	few	CASSQITGVSGNTIYF
TRBV7-8	.	CASSLGSSREHTETQYF
TRBV12-3/TRBV12-4	.	CASSLGGISGNTIYF
TRBV7-9	.	CASSPQTGHGYTF
TRBV20-1	many	CSARGGSHTGELFF
TRBV5-1	.	CASSLLGNSGNTIYF
TRBV16	.	CASSQGQGYEGYTF
TRBV7-9	once	CASSPYLGASYEQYF
TRBV2	.	CARQGHEQFF
TRBV3-1	.	CASSQMTGNGYTF
TRBV5-1	.	CASVQVPGANVLTF
TRBV10-3	.	CAISESELDTEAFF
TRBV25-1	many	CASSDRRGHGYTF
TRBV19	once	CASSMKGTVYEQYF
TRBV20-1	many	CSARGPGQGGPGSCFF
TRBV12-3/TRBV12-4	few	CASSLWGRDFSNYGYTF
TRBV7-6	once	CASRKNAGTVETQYF
TRBV2	.	CASIKTGFAEAFF
TRBV7-2	.	CASSLGFPETQYF
TRBV6-1	many	CASSHTRNRQETQYF